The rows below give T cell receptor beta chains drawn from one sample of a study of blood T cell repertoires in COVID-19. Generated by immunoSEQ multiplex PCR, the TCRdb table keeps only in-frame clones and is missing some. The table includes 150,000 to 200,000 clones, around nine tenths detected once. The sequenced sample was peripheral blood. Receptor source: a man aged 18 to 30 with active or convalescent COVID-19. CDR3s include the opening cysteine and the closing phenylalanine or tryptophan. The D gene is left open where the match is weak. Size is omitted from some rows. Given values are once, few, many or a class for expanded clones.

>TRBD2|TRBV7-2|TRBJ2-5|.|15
TGTGCCAGCAGCTTCCTCGGGGGGGTAGGGGAGACCCAGTACTTC
CASSFLGGVGETQYF
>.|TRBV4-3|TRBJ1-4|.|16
TGCGCCAGCAGCCTTCGTGGACACTCAACTAATGAAAAACTGTTTTTT
CASSLRGHSTNEKLFF
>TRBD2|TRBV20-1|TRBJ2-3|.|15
TGCAGTGCTAGTTCCGGGACTAGCGCCGCAGATACGCAGTATTTT
CSASSGTSAADTQYF
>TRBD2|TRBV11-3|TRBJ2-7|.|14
TGTGCCAGCAGCTCCGGACTAGCGGGAGGCGAGCAGTACTTC
CASSSGLAGGEQYF
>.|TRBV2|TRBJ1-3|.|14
TGTGCCAGCAGAGGACAGATCTCTGGAAACACCATATATTTT
CASRGQISGNTIYF
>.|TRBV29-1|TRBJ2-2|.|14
TGCAGCGTTGGTTGGACACCGGCCGGCGGGGAGCTGTTTTTT
CSVGWTPAGGELFF
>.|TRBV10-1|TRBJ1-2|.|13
TGCGCCAGCAGTGGAACAGATAACTATGGCTACACCTTC
CASSGTDNYGYTF
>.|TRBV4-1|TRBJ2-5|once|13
TGCGCCAGCAGCCAAGCCATCCAAGAGACCCAGTACTTC
CASSQAIQETQYF
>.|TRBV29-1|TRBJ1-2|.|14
TGCAGCGTTGAATTAGCTGGAGCTAACTATGGCTACACCTTC
CSVELAGANYGYTF
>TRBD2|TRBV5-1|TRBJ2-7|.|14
TGCGCCAGCAGCCCTTGGGAGGGCCGCGAGGAGCAGTACTTC
CASSPWEGREEQYF
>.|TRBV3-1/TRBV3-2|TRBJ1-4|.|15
TGTGCCAGCAGCCGACGGACAGTTGGGGATGAAAAACTGTTTTTT
CASSRRTVGDEKLFF
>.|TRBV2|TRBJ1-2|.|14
TGTGCCAGCAGTCACACCACGACTTGGTATGGCTACACCTTC
CASSHTTTWYGYTF
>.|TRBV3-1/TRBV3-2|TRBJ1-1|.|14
TGTGCCAGCAGCCCCCAAGGGGATCACACTGAAGCTTTCTTT
CASSPQGDHTEAFF
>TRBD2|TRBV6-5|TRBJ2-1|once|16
TGTGCCAGCAGTTACACAAGAACTAGCGGTTACAATGAGCAGTTCTTC
CASSYTRTSGYNEQFF
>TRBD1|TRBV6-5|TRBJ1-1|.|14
TGTGCCGTTTCTTACAGGGGACCCTACACTGAAGCTTTCTTT
CAVSYRGPYTEAFF
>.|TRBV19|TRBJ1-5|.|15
TGTGCCAGTAGTATAGGGCCCAGGGGCGGTCAGCCCCAGCATTTT
CASSIGPRGGQPQHF
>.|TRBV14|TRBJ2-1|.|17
TGTGCCAGCAGCCAAGCGGTGGGGGGGCTGGTTTTTAATGAGCAGTTCTTC
CASSQAVGGLVFNEQFF
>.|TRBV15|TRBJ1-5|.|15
TGTGCCACCAGCCGTCGGGACATTGGCAATCAGCCCCAGCATTTT
CATSRRDIGNQPQHF
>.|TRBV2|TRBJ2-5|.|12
TGTGCCAGCTCGGCGGGCCGGGAGACCCAGTACTTC
CASSAGRETQYF
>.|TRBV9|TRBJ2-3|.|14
TGTGCCAGCAGCGTAGCCCGACTAGCAGATACGCAGTATTTT
CASSVARLADTQYF
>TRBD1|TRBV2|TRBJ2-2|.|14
TGTGCCAGCAGTCCCGGGACAGGTCACGGGGAGCTGTTTTTT
CASSPGTGHGELFF
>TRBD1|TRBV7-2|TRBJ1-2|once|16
TGTGCCAGCAGTCAACTACAGGGGATGGTCGACTATGGCTACACCTTC
CASSQLQGMVDYGYTF
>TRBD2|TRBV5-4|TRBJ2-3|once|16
TGTGCCAGCAGCCCCCGACTAGCGGGGGGGCTGGATACGCAGTATTTT
CASSPRLAGGLDTQYF
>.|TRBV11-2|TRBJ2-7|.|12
TGTGCCAGCAGCCGCCCAGGAGGCGAGCAGTACTTC
CASSRPGGEQYF